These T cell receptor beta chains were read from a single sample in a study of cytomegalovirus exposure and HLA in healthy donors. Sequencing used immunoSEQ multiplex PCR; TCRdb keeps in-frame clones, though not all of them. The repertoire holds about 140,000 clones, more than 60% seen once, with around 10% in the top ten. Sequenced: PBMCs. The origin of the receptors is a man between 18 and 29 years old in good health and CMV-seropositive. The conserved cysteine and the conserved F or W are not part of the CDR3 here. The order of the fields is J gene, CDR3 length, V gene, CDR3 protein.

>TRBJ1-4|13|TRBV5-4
ASSLDRQGGEKLF
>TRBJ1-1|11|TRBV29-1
SVEVVRGTEAF
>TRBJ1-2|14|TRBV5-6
ASSDPRTGRNYGYT
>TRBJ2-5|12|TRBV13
ASRPTGIQETQY
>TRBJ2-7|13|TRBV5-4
ASSSRTSEIYEQY
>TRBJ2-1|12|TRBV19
ASSIATGDSEQF
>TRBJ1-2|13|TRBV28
ASSFSRTSGYGYT
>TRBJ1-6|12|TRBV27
ASSRGQGNSPLH
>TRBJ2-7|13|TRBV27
ASSRTSGSAHEQY
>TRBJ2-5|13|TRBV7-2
ASSSSRVSQETQY
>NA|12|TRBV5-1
ASELGQGPNEQY
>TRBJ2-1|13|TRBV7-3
ASSHSGAGAREQF
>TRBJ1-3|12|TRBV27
ASRSSGAGNTIY
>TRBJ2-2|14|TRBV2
ASSEGPGWVTGELF
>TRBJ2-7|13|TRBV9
ASSVGGGGPYEQY
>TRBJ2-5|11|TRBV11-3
ASSPSPSETQY
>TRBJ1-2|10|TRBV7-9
ASSPGNYGYT
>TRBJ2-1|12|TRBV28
ASTREAARNEQF
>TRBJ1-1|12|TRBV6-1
ASSSPARNTEAF
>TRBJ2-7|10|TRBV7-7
ASRTSGHEQY
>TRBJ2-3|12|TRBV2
ASSDGGLSDTQY
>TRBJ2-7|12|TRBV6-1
ASSEAGGQGEQY
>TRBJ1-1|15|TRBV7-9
ASSEGQGAGLNTEAF
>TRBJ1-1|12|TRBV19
ASSPLTVNTEAF
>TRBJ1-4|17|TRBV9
ASSAPRGTPAGGNEKLF
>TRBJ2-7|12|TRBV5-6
ASSLSQARYEQY
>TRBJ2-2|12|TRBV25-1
ASSATTRSGELF
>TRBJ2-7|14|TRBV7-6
ASSLGLASGSYEQY
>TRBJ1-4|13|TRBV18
ASSPRQGGSEKLF
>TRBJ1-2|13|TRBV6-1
ASISVSGGEEGYT
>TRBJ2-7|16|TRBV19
ASSDSPGTSGRALEQY
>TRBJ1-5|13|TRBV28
ASSPEDQGYQPQH
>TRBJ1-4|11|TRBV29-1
SVEVGLDEKLF
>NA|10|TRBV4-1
ASSQEGYEQY
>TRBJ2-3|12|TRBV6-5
ASSLTSTGDTQY
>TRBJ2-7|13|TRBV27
ASSPTRARGTEQY
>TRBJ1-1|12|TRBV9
ASSPRTGTLEAF